Below, one T cell receptor (beta chain) is given with its context. This sample was taken from a study of blood T cell repertoires in COVID-19. The CDR3 runs to 13 residues. Per germline, CDR1 LGHDT and CDR2 YNNKEL (reference sequence). V was clipped by 4 bases and J by 6 bases; unmatched bases: 4. Participant ages covered about 18 to 95 years across 25 or so US areas. Authors' methods: Amplification of reference gene primers provided the estimated nucleated cell counts. Using immunoSEQ multiplex PCR, the repertoire was profiled, and TCRdb retains in-frame clones only, with some absent. V, J and clone size are taken as reported in that table, and D and trimming were inferred from the DNA itself. Of 150,000 to 200,000 clones in the sample, more than 85% were seen once.

The receptor comes from a human donor with acute COVID-19. The donor label of this sample is uncertain. The material sequenced was PBMCs or T cells enriched from blood (not recorded which). V usage is TRBV3-1 (or the pseudogene TRBV3-2) and J usage is TRBJ2-3; 7 nucleotides agree with TRBD2. The CDR3 DNA is TGTGCCAGCAGCCTGGGGGGGGAGGATACGCAGTATTTT. Its translation: CASSLGGEDTQYF.